The sequence of this T cell receptor (beta chain) was determined in a study of cytomegalovirus exposure and HLA in healthy donors. Germline V CDR1 and CDR2: GTSNPN, SVGIG (reference sequence). Trimming pared 2 bases from V and 0 bases from J, leaving 7 bases between. The CDR3 spans 13 residues. PCR employed 60 Vbeta and 13 Jbeta primers. The repertoire was sequenced with immunoSEQ multiplex PCR; TCRdb's copy has only in-frame clones and lacks some. The data hold fewer than 200,000 clones, with about 75% observed a single time. This clone was seen only a few times. Healthy individuals who donated bone marrow served as the donors.

Specimen: PBMCs. V is TRBV30 and J is TRBJ2-5; D might be TRBD2 (6 bases). This TCR derives from a female donor in good health and CMV-seronegative. The CDR3 protein is CAWSRRDQETQYF. CDR3 DNA sequence: TGTGCCTGGAGTCGGAGGGACCAAGAGACCCAGTACTTC.